This TCR beta chain derives from a study of blood T cell repertoires in COVID-19. Background on the study: Sources were T cells, B-cell-depleted T cells, or PBMCs; the material itself was cDNA or gDNA.

V lost 5 bases to trimming and J lost 9 bases; unmatched junction nucleotides: 2. CDR1 and CDR2 (germline): SGHTA, FQGTGA. The CDR3 covers 13 residues. In the study's own analysis: Cell counts per sample came from amplifying reference gene primers. Method: immunoSEQ multiplex PCR; TCRdb's copy keeps in-frame clones and lacks some. V and J calls and clone size are given by that table; D and trimming were obtained from the DNA. This table has roughly 250,000 clones, over 75% appearing once. The V call is TRBV7-3, the J call TRBJ2-1; 12 nucleotides match TRBD2. The material sequenced was peripheral blood. The TCR comes from a woman in her forties or fifties with acute or convalescent COVID-19. CDR3 residues: CASSQLAGGEQFF. In nucleotides, the CDR3 is TGTGCCAGCAGCCAACTAGCGGGAGGTGAGCAGTTCTTC. Complete variable domain (other parts from reference TRBV7-3 and TRBJ2-1): GAGVSQTPSNKVTEKGKYVELRCDPISGHTALYWYRQSLGQGPEFLIYFQGTGAADDSGLPNDRFFAVRPEGSVSTLKIQRTERGDSAVYLCASSQLAGGEQFFGPGTRLTVL.